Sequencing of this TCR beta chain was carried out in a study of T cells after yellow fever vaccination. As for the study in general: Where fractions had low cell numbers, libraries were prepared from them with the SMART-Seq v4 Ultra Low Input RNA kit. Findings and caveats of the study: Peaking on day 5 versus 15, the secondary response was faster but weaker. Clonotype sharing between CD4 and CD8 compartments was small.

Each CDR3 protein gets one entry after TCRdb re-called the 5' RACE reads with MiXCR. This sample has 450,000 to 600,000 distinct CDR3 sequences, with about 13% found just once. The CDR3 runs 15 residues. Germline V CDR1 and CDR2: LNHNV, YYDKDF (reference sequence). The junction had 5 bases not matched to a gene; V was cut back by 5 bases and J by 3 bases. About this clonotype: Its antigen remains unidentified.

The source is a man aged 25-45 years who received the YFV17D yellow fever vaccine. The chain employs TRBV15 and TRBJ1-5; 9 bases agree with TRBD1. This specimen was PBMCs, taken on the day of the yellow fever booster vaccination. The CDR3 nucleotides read TGTGCCACCAGCTACTGGACAGGGGCCAATCAGCCCCAGCATTTT. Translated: CATSYWTGANQPQHF. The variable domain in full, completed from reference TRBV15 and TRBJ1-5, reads DAMVIQNPRYQVTQFGKPVTLSCSQTLNHNVMYWYQQKSSQAPKLLFHYYDKDFNNEADTPDNFQSRRPNTSFCFLDIRSPGLGDTAMYLCATSYWTGANQPQHFGDGTRLSIL.